The 22 T cell receptor beta chains below were found in one sample sequenced in a study of blood T cells in healthy people across ages. A J-beta primer mix and a sample-barcoded 5' primer were used in a second PCR of about 7 to 12 cycles. TCRdb fed the 5' RACE reads into MiXCR, producing one record per CDR3 protein. The sample lists about 830,000 distinct CDR3 sequences; around 68% were seen once. Specimen: blood. Source of these receptors: a man aged 25 to 40 in good health.

The V call is TRBV9, the J call TRBJ1-5; 9 nucleotides agree with TRBD1. The CDR3 consists of 12 residues. V shed 7 bases, J shed 5 bases, and the junction held 1 base outside the gene matches. From germline, CDR1 is SGDLS and CDR2 YYNGEE. CDR3 in amino acids: CASRDRDQPQHF. In DNA, the CDR3 is TGTGCCAGCCGGGACAGGGATCAGCCCCAGCATTTT.

There are many counts of this clonotype. The chain carries TRBV20-1 and TRBJ2-7; TRBD2 matches 16 bases. This CDR3 comprises 14 residues. CDR1 is DFQATT, CDR2 SNEGSKA, per germline (reference sequence). The J segment lost 7 bases and the V segment lost 5 bases, leaving 5 bases of the junction unmatched. The CDR3 bases are TGCAGTGCTTTGGGACTAGCGGGGGGGCATGAGCAGTACTTC. It translates to CSALGLAGGHEQYF.

The chain is built from TRBV28 and TRBJ2-1; 10 bases agree with TRBD2. CDR1 and CDR2 from the germline V gene are MDHEN and SYDVKM. Trimming cost V 4 bases and J 4 bases; bases outside gene matches: 7. CDR3 length: 16 amino acids. The CDR3 sequence is CASSSQRGGLYNEQFF. In DNA, the CDR3 is TGTGCCAGCAGTTCCCAGCGGGGGGGCCTGTACAATGAGCAGTTCTTC.

V and J are TRBV6-1 and TRBJ1-1; tentatively, D is TRBD1 (5 bases). The germline V and J ends were trimmed by 10 bases and 0 bases, with 15 bases remaining between them. CDR3 length: 14 residues. CDR1 and CDR2 (germline): MNHNS, SASEGT. In DNA, the CDR3 is TGTGCCACGAGGGACCCACCCTTGAACACTGAAGCTTTCTTT. Its protein is CATRDPPLNTEAFF.

The gene calls are TRBV12-3 or TRBV12-4 and TRBJ1-2; the D is unclear. The CDR3 has 12 amino acids. Trimming pared 0 bases from V and 8 bases from J, leaving 7 bases between. CDR3 coding DNA: TGTGCCAGCAGTTTAGCGATGAGGGGCTACACCTTC. This codes for CASSLAMRGYTF.

This clonotype was observed a few times. This chain joins TRBV29-1 and TRBJ1-5, with D unclear. This CDR3 is 13 amino acids long. Deletions cut 2 bases from V and 4 bases from J, with 9 bases between. The germline gives CDR1 SQVTM, CDR2 ANQGSEA. This CDR3 is CSVESGGNQPQHF. CDR3 nucleotides: TGCAGCGTTGAATCGGGAGGAAATCAGCCCCAGCATTTT. The whole variable domain, filled in from reference TRBV29-1 and TRBJ1-5, reads SAVISQKPSRDICQRGTSLTIQCQVDSQVTMMFWYRQQPGQSLTLIATANQGSEATYESGFVIDKFPISRPNLTFSTLTVSNMSPEDSSIYLCSVESGGNQPQHFGDGTRLSIL.

This clonotype was observed a handful of times. This sequence joins TRBV7-2 and TRBJ1-6; D is perhaps TRBD1 (5 bases). The V and J ends lost 7 bases and 4 bases respectively, with 14 bases between them. There are 15 residues in the CDR3. The germline V gene encodes CDR1 SGHTA and CDR2 FQGNSA. CDR3 region: CASTPTRVYNSPLHF. Written as DNA, the CDR3 is TGTGCCAGCACCCCCACCAGGGTGTATAATTCACCCCTCCACTTT. Full variable domain (rest looked up from reference TRBV7-2 and TRBJ1-6): GAGVSQSPSNKVTEKGKDVELRCDPISGHTALYWYRQSLGQGLEFLIYFQGNSAPDKSGLPSDRFSAERTGGSVSTLTIQRTQQEDSAVYLCASTPTRVYNSPLHFGNGTRLTVT.

This clonotype has a handful of counts. The chain couples TRBV28 to TRBJ2-3; D is undetermined. Trimming took off 5 bases at V and 0 bases at J, with 15 bases between the two ends. The CDR3 length is 16 residues. The germline V gene encodes CDR1 MDHEN and CDR2 SYDVKM. The DNA of the CDR3 is TGTGCCAGCAGTCCCCTCATCGTTCCTAGCACAGATACGCAGTATTTT. Translation gives CASSPLIVPSTDTQYF.

The CDR3 nucleotides are TGTGCCAGCAAGCGACAGGGAGATGAAAAACTGTTTTTT. It yields the protein CASKRQGDEKLFF. The J gene is TRBJ1-4, the V gene TRBV21-1; TRBD1 reflects the table's D call only, with no check against the DNA. TRBV21-1 is a recognized pseudogene. CDR3 length: 13 amino acids.

The chain employs TRBV15 and TRBJ2-1, with 9 positions matching TRBD2. V lost 0 bases to trimming and J lost 4 bases; unmatched junction nucleotides: 4. The CDR3 loop spans 16 amino acids. Germline CDR1 LNHNV, CDR2 YYDKDF (reference sequence). As DNA, the CDR3 is TGTGCCACCAGCAGAGATGCAGCGGGGGGATACAATGAGCAGTTCTTC. It specifies CATSRDAAGGYNEQFF.

The chain employs TRBV12-3 or TRBV12-4 and TRBJ2-4; no definite D call. The J call is in doubt because the DNA end fits TRBJ2-5 better. This CDR3 spans 16 amino acids. The CDR3 DNA follows: TGTGCCAGCAGTTTAGTGGGTAATATCGCCAAAGAGACCCAGTACTTC. Protein sequence: CASSLVGNIAKETQYF.

The rearrangement uses TRBV13 and TRBJ2-5, with 8 bases fitting TRBD1. The CDR3 is 17 residues long. Per germline, CDR1 PRHDT and CDR2 FYEKMQ (reference sequence). V lost 3 bases, J lost 4 bases, and 13 bases stayed unmatched. The CDR3 spells CASSFSGGSGGAETQYF. The DNA for the CDR3 is TGTGCCAGCAGCTTTTCCGGAGGTTCAGGGGGCGCAGAGACCCAGTACTTC.

Points on this clonotype: One end of the junction does not line up with germline, which may come from a read error. The chain is built from TRBV25-1 and TRBJ1-5; possibly TRBD1 for D (6 bases). CDR1 MGHDK and CDR2 SYGVNS come from the germline V gene. This CDR3 has 13 residues. The CDR3: CASSGGQDQPQHF. The DNA for the CDR3 is TGTGCCAGTAGTGGGGGGCAGGATCAGCCCCAGCATTTT.

V usage is TRBV29-1 and J usage is TRBJ2-7, with D perhaps matching TRBD1 (6 bases). This CDR3 is built from 12 residues. Germline V gene sequence: CDR1 SQVTM, CDR2 ANQGSEA. Trimming cost V 5 bases and J 3 bases, with 11 bases left between them. CDR3 loop: CSVPGHHYEQYF. The CDR3 nucleotides are TGCAGCGTTCCGGGACACCACTACGAGCAGTACTTC.

This clonotype has just a few counts. The genes are TRBV28 and TRBJ2-7; 7 positions agree with TRBD2. Germline V gene data show CDR1 as MDHEN and CDR2 as SYDVKM. The CDR3 spans 14 residues. J gave up 3 bases and V 6 bases, and 8 bases lay outside the gene matches. The chain's CDR3 is CASSLISGGYEQYF. The DNA for the CDR3 is TGTGCCAGCAGCCTGATTTCGGGGGGCTACGAGCAGTACTTC.

This clonotype has a single count. CDR3 sequence (DNA): TGTGCCAGCAGCCCCCTCGGACGGGGGGGCGCAGAGACCCAGTACTTC. It specifies CASSPLGRGGAETQYF. The chain employs TRBV7-6 and TRBJ2-5; 8 bases align to TRBD2. The CDR3 extends over 16 amino acids. Germline CDR1 SGHVS, CDR2 FNYEAQ. Trimming cost V 5 bases and J 4 bases; bases outside gene matches: 12.

The V call is TRBV28, the J call TRBJ2-4, with 10 bases lining up with TRBD1. The end of the DNA fits TRBJ2-7 better, so the J call may be wrong. The CDR3 sequence is 17 residues long. CDR1 is MDHEN and CDR2 is SYDVKM in the germline V gene. The DNA of the CDR3 is TGTGCCAGCAGTCTACCTTCATTCCGGGACAGGGGACACGAGCAGTACTTC. It specifies CASSLPSFRDRGHEQYF.

The chain links TRBV5-5 to TRBJ2-7; 10 bases agree with TRBD2. Germline V gene data show CDR1 as SGHKS and CDR2 as YYEKEE (reference sequence). This CDR3 region has 14 residues. The trim removed 1 base at V and 2 bases at J, leaving 0 bases unmatched. CDR3 protein: CASSLTSGTYEQYF. CDR3 DNA: TGTGCCAGCAGCTTGACTAGCGGGACCTACGAGCAGTACTTC. Full variable domain (outside the CDR3, taken from reference TRBV5-5 and TRBJ2-7): DAGVTQSPTHLIKTRGQQVTLRCSPISGHKSVSWYQQVLGQGPQFIFQYYEKEERGRGNFPDRFSARQFPNYSSELNVNALLLGDSALYLCASSLTSGTYEQYFGPGTRLTVT.

This clonotype was observed a handful of times. V usage is TRBV29-1 and J usage is TRBJ2-5; a weak D match, TRBD1 (5 bases). Germline V gives CDR1 SQVTM, CDR2 ANQGSEA. The CDR3 runs 11 residues. V lost 5 bases, J lost 7 bases, and 11 bases lay in between. The CDR3 loop reads CSVPQGGTQYF. DNA for the CDR3: TGCAGCGTTCCCCAGGGTGGGACCCAGTACTTC.

The chain recombines TRBV9 with TRBJ2-1, with a weak D call TRBD1 (5 bases). Trimming stripped 3 bases from V and 4 bases from J, with 17 bases between. Germline CDR1 reads SGDLS; CDR2 reads YYNGEE. The CDR3 runs 16 residues. CDR3 DNA sequence: TGTGCCAGCAGCGACGAGGACAAGGTGGTATACAATGAGCAGTTCTTC. Its protein product is CASSDEDKVVYNEQFF.

This rearrangement joins TRBV12-3 or TRBV12-4 to TRBJ1-2; TRBD1 might be the D (6 bases). The length of the CDR3 is 15 residues. Trimming stripped 1 base from V and 6 bases from J, with 15 bases between. The CDR3 protein is CASSLGSTGFDGYTF. The CDR3 DNA sequence: TGTGCCAGCAGTTTAGGCTCAACAGGGTTTGATGGCTACACCTTC.

This chain connects TRBV20-1 to TRBJ2-5; D remains ambiguous. The V and J ends lost 0 bases and 2 bases respectively, with 7 bases between them. Looked up from germline, CDR1 is DFQATT and CDR2 is SNEGSKA (reference sequence). The CDR3 is 13 residues long. The CDR3 region has the DNA TGCAGTGCTAGAGAAGGGCAGCAAGAGACCCAGTACTTC. Translating gives CSAREGQQETQYF.